Given below is one T cell receptor beta chain in context. V lost 6 bases and J lost 4; bases outside the gene matches: 3. The CDR3 has 13 residues. Germline V gene data show CDR1 as SNHLY and CDR2 as FYNNEI. The sample is drawn from a study of identifying expanded T cells in peripheral blood. Using immunoSEQ multiplex PCR, the repertoire was profiled, and TCRdb retains in-frame clones only, with some absent. The data contain over 70,000 clones, 85% to 90% of them seen just once; the ten biggest clones take up around a fifth. No infections or other immune events were documented during collection. This rearrangement joins TRBV2 to TRBJ2-3, with 8 bases identical to TRBD1. This TCR derives from a person aged 18-70 years in good health. Source material: blood. The CDR3 sequence: CASSGQGPDTQYF. Written as DNA, the CDR3 is TGTGCCAGCAGCGGACAGGGTCCAGATACGCAGTATTTT.